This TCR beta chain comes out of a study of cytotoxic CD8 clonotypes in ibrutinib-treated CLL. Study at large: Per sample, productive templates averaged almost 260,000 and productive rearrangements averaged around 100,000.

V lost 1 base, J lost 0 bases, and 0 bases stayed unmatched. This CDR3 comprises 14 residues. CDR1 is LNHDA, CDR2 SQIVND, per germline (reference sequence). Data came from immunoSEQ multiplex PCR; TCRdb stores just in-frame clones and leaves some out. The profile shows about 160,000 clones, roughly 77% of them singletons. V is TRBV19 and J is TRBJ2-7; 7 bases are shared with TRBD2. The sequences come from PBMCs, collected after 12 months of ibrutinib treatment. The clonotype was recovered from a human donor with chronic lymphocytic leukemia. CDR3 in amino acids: CASSIGTSSYEQYF. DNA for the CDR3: TGTGCCAGTAGTATAGGGACTAGCTCCTACGAGCAGTACTTC. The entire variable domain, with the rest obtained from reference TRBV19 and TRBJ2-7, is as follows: DGGITQSPKYLFRKEGQNVTLSCEQNLNHDAMYWYRQDPGQGLRLIYYSQIVNDFQKGDIAEGYSVSREKKESFPLTVTSAQKNPTAFYLCASSIGTSSYEQYFGPGTRLTVT.